This entry lists 5 T cell receptor beta chains sequenced from one sample in a study of post-analysis software for immune sequencing data. The study's findings and limits: The five TRBV segments detected at higher frequency in patients than in controls included TRBV5-6, TRBV5-1 and TRBV20-1.

These TCRs' antigens remain unknown. Prepared libraries of TCR beta cDNA carried unique molecular identifiers. TCRdb re-analysed the PCR reads in MiXCR, keeping a single row per CDR3 protein. The top ten clones hold approximately 1.4% of a sample with roughly 170,000 distinct CDR3 sequences, approximately 28% of them seen once. Sequenced input: blood. These TCRs come from a girl aged 5-17 years with multiple sclerosis.

The rearrangement links TRBV5-1 to TRBJ1-1; D gene unclear. Per germline, CDR1 SGHRS and CDR2 YFSETQ. Trimming shortened V by 4 bases and J by 5 bases, and 12 bases separated the two germline ends. The CDR3 contains 13 residues. The CDR3, as DNA: TGCGCCAGCAGCCTTGGCGCGAGGACTGAAGCTTTCTTT. This codes for CASSLGARTEAFF.

This chain links TRBV6-5 with TRBJ1-5; D remains ambiguous. The CDR3 length is 13 residues. CDR1 MNHEY and CDR2 SVGAGI come from the germline V gene. V lost 4 bases and J 5 bases, leaving 9 bases between the germline ends. The CDR3 DNA is TGTGCCAGCAGTTTCTCACGGTATCAGCCCCAGCATTTT. This encodes CASSFSRYQPQHF.

This clonotype was recorded at least ten times. The V call is TRBV7-2, the J call TRBJ1-1; D possibly corresponds to TRBD1 (5 bases). CDR1 and CDR2 (germline): SGHTA, FQGNSA. V lost 3 bases and J lost 4, with 9 bases in between. The CDR3 extends over 13 amino acids. CDR3 amino acids: CASSFRESTEAFF. In nucleotides, the CDR3 is TGTGCCAGCAGCTTCAGGGAGAGCACTGAAGCTTTCTTT.

On this clonotype itself: A much more abundant neighbour one base away suggests this may be a read error. This chain uses TRBV29-1 with TRBJ2-7; TRBD2 is a possible D gene (5 bases). The CDR3 runs 12 residues. Germline V CDR1 and CDR2: SQVTM, ANQGSEA. This CDR3 reads CGAETPGYEQYF. As DNA, the CDR3 is TGCGGCGCCGAAACCCCGGGATACGAGCAGTACTTC.

The chain uses TRBV27 and TRBJ1-5, with D unresolved. The germline gives CDR1 MNHEY, CDR2 SMNVEV (reference sequence). This CDR3 has 14 residues. Deletions cut 4 bases from V and 6 bases from J, with 13 bases between. The CDR3 loop reads CASSSTGVSQPQHF. The DNA for the CDR3 is TGTGCCAGCAGTTCAACTGGAGTGAGTCAGCCCCAGCATTTT.